Listed below are T cell receptor beta chains from one sample, sequenced in a study of control samples from healthy donors and cancer patients. The data were produced by immunoSEQ multiplex PCR, yet TCRdb's version contains in-frame clones alone and is incomplete. The sample lists around 140,000 clones; approximately 89% were seen once. The sample taken for sequencing was PBMCs. The receptors originated from a man between 45 and 60 years old with head and neck cancer. The CDR3 runs from the conserved cysteine through the conserved F or W. The order of the fields is V gene, clone size, D gene, J gene, CDR3 protein, CDR3 DNA. D genes are given only for firm matches. Clone size is not always given. Where it is, it says once, few, many or a class for expanded clones.

V gene: TRBV29-1; clone size: -; D gene: TRBD1; J gene: TRBJ1-2; CDR3 protein: CSVEWGTGGYYF; CDR3 DNA: TGCAGCGTTGAATGGGGGACAGGGGGATATTACTTC
V gene: TRBV9; clone size: -; D gene: TRBD1; J gene: TRBJ1-3; CDR3 protein: CASAEQGAGNTIYF; CDR3 DNA: TGTGCCAGCGCCGAACAGGGGGCTGGAAACACCATATATTTT
V gene: TRBV28; clone size: once; D gene: TRBD1; J gene: TRBJ1-2; CDR3 protein: CASSSPDRLIGYTF; CDR3 DNA: TGTGCCAGCAGTTCTCCGGACAGGTTGATTGGCTACACCTTC
V gene: TRBV28; clone size: few; D gene: TRBD1; J gene: TRBJ2-1; CDR3 protein: CASSSGGESYNEQFF; CDR3 DNA: TGTGCCAGCAGTTCAGGGGGCGAGTCCTACAATGAGCAGTTCTTC
V gene: TRBV19; clone size: -; D gene: -; J gene: TRBJ1-3; CDR3 protein: CASSTPVRTALNF; CDR3 DNA: TGTGCCAGTAGTACGCCCGTGCGTACCGCGTTAAATTTT
V gene: TRBV2; clone size: -; D gene: -; J gene: TRBJ2-7; CDR3 protein: CASSSTEVYEQYF; CDR3 DNA: TGTGCCAGCAGCTCGACGGAGGTCTACGAGCAGTACTTC
V gene: TRBV5-1; clone size: -; D gene: -; J gene: TRBJ2-1; CDR3 protein: CASSSGTLSYNEQFF; CDR3 DNA: TGCGCCAGCAGCTCCGGGACTCTCTCCTACAATGAGCAGTTCTTC
V gene: TRBV6-6; clone size: -; D gene: TRBD1; J gene: TRBJ1-2; CDR3 protein: CASSYETGGYGYTF; CDR3 DNA: TGTGCCAGCAGTTACGAGACAGGGGGATATGGCTACACCTTC
V gene: TRBV7-9; clone size: -; D gene: TRBD2; J gene: TRBJ2-5; CDR3 protein: CASSLLAGGVETQYF; CDR3 DNA: TGTGCCAGCAGCTTATTAGCGGGAGGAGTCGAGACCCAGTACTTC
V gene: TRBV27; clone size: -; D gene: -; J gene: TRBJ2-1; CDR3 protein: CASTQELGYNEQFF; CDR3 DNA: TGTGCCAGCACCCAAGAACTAGGCTACAATGAGCAGTTCTTC
V gene: TRBV19; clone size: -; D gene: -; J gene: TRBJ2-7; CDR3 protein: CASSPNRGYYEQYF; CDR3 DNA: TGTGCCAGTAGTCCAAACCGGGGTTACTACGAGCAGTACTTC
V gene: TRBV19; clone size: -; D gene: -; J gene: TRBJ2-1; CDR3 protein: CASSWGSGTSYNEQFF; CDR3 DNA: TGTGCCAGTAGTTGGGGGAGCGGGACATCCTACAATGAGCAGTTCTTC
V gene: TRBV6-6; clone size: -; D gene: -; J gene: TRBJ2-7; CDR3 protein: CASKYGANSYEQYF; CDR3 DNA: TGTGCCAGCAAATATGGGGCCAATTCCTACGAGCAGTACTTC
V gene: TRBV6-2/TRBV6-3; clone size: -; D gene: -; J gene: TRBJ1-2; CDR3 protein: CASSYGQVLWDYTF; CDR3 DNA: TGTGCCAGCAGTTATGGACAAGTTCTATGGGACTACACCTTC
V gene: TRBV5-8; clone size: -; D gene: -; J gene: TRBJ2-7; CDR3 protein: CASSPRLDRRDYEQYF; CDR3 DNA: TGTGCCAGCAGCCCGCGGTTGGACAGAAGGGACTACGAGCAGTACTTC
V gene: TRBV5-8; clone size: -; D gene: -; J gene: TRBJ2-1; CDR3 protein: CASSLARNRMDEQFF; CDR3 DNA: TGTGCCAGCAGCTTGGCCCGGAATAGGATGGATGAGCAGTTCTTC
V gene: TRBV7-2; clone size: -; D gene: TRBD1; J gene: TRBJ1-2; CDR3 protein: CASSLGQEFGYTF; CDR3 DNA: TGTGCCAGCAGCTTGGGACAGGAATTTGGCTACACCTTC
V gene: TRBV21-1; clone size: -; D gene: -; J gene: TRBJ1-5; CDR3 protein: CASSSKGRLLNQPQHF; CDR3 DNA: TGTGCCAGCAGCTCAAAAGGGAGACTCCTAAATCAGCCCCAGCATTTT
V gene: TRBV1; clone size: -; D gene: -; J gene: TRBJ2-5; CDR3 protein: CTSRLGQAVETQYF; CDR3 DNA: TGCACCAGCAGATTAGGGCAAGCCGTGGAGACCCAGTACTTC
V gene: TRBV9; clone size: once; D gene: -; J gene: TRBJ2-7; CDR3 protein: CASSPTGLGEQYF; CDR3 DNA: TGTGCCAGCAGCCCGACAGGTCTTGGGGAGCAGTACTTC
V gene: TRBV4-2; clone size: -; D gene: -; J gene: TRBJ2-1; CDR3 protein: CASSQDVSFGQFF; CDR3 DNA: TGTGCCAGCAGCCAAGATGTGAGTTTCGGGCAGTTCTTC
V gene: TRBV9; clone size: -; D gene: TRBD1; J gene: TRBJ1-2; CDR3 protein: CASSPPGQGLNYGYTF; CDR3 DNA: TGTGCCAGCAGCCCCCCCGGACAGGGACTTAACTATGGCTACACCTTC
V gene: TRBV6-6; clone size: -; D gene: TRBD2; J gene: TRBJ2-4; CDR3 protein: CASSPKTLAGKNIQYF; CDR3 DNA: TGTGCCAGCAGTCCCAAAACCCTAGCGGGCAAAAACATTCAGTACTTC
V gene: TRBV2; clone size: -; D gene: -; J gene: TRBJ2-7; CDR3 protein: CAIRRGRSGASYEQYF; CDR3 DNA: TGTGCCATCCGAAGGGGGAGGAGCGGAGCCTCCTACGAGCAGTACTTC
V gene: TRBV11-2; clone size: -; D gene: -; J gene: TRBJ2-6; CDR3 protein: CASSLEDNSPSGANVLTF; CDR3 DNA: TGTGCCAGCAGCTTAGAGGACAATTCCCCATCTGGGGCCAACGTCCTGACTTTC
V gene: TRBV6-5; clone size: once; D gene: -; J gene: TRBJ1-2; CDR3 protein: CASSYSAGPYGYTF; CDR3 DNA: TGTGCCAGCAGTTACTCGGCAGGACCCTATGGCTACACCTTC
V gene: TRBV2; clone size: -; D gene: TRBD1; J gene: TRBJ2-1; CDR3 protein: CASRRTGLTNEQFF; CDR3 DNA: TGTGCCAGCAGGAGGACAGGCCTCACCAATGAGCAGTTCTTC
V gene: TRBV5-1; clone size: -; D gene: TRBD1; J gene: TRBJ2-4; CDR3 protein: CASRTQLGTQGDIQYF; CDR3 DNA: TGCGCCAGCAGAACCCAACTGGGCACACAGGGGGACATTCAGTACTTC